This T cell receptor (beta chain) comes out of a study of shared clonotypes between healthy human individuals (dated by TCRdb to about 2020). In terms of the full investigation: A couple of women and three men aged 18 to 49 years were included in the cohort. For each donor, CD4 naive and CD4 memory were each given three plates, CD8 naive was given two plates, and CD8 memory was given one plate. To estimate repertoire size and how much clonotype sharing occurs between individuals, the study deeply sequenced the blood TCR repertoires of five healthy adults. Libraries were prepared and TCR repertoires were sequenced by different laboratories using diverse techniques, in order to increase sequencing depth and limit assay-specific biases. Leukapheresis yielded between about 0.85 and 10 billion PBMCs per donor. Study-wide findings and limitations: Incomplete sequencing was indicated by rarefaction of sorted-subset datasets, despite the large sequencing depth. Sampling was limited to blood, and TCR repertoires in tissue likely differ from TCR repertoires in blood. Pairwise subsampling indicated that sequencing depth was expected to affect the degree of clonotype sharing among donors. Naive subsets generally had larger estimated clonotype richness than memory subsets did. Higher generation probabilities were observed for clonotypes shared by all four sorted-subset donors than for non-shared clonotypes. Because the study included only a small number of donors, the genetic and exposure-history diversity represented was limited. About 5% of naive CD4, 3.5% of naive CD8, about 2.1% of memory CD4, and 0.35% to 0.4% of memory CD8 clonotypes were shared across several donors.

Using the deep immunoSEQ assay, multiplex PCR amplified TCR CDR3 regions from genomic DNA. For each cell subset, the extracted genomic DNA was distributed evenly across all wells of several immunoSEQ 96-well plates, and each plate served as one replicate. For sorted subsets, each replicate PCR was loaded with around 200 ng genomic DNA, equivalent to some 27,000 T cell genomes. Purified libraries were quantified with a Qubit 3.0 fluorometer, sized on a Bioanalyzer 2100, and re-quantified with the KAPA Library Quantification kit. Every immunoSEQ 96-well plate was sequenced on a separate single-read 150-cycle Illumina NextSeq 550 flow cell. Per the authors' processing: Because the immunoSEQ output held only junctional sequences and lacked quality scores, the filtering could not match the filtering applied to full-length reads. Sequences were annotated with PyIR, a Python wrapper for IgBLAST v1.9, and V/J genes and CDR3 were assigned using IMGT germline references. Reads were removed for weak V/J assignments (E-value above 1e-6), missing CDR3, stop codons, out-of-frame junctions, or ambiguous translated residues. A V3J clonotype was defined by an identical inferred V gene, J gene, and CDR3 amino acid sequence. The percentage overlap between two repertoires was calculated by dividing the number of shared unique clonotypes by the size of the smaller repertoire. Repertoire richness was assessed with RTK rarefaction, the Chao1 estimator, and Recon v2.1 estimates of unobserved clonotypes. For all TCRbeta clonotypes obtained by the gDNA method from four donors, generation probabilities were computed with OLGA. TCRdb stores this immuneACCESS table with in-frame sequences only. Part of the clones is absent; in the studies checked, under half of the shortfall reflects unresolved V genes, and no reason is known for the rest. V and J calls and clone size follow that table, whereas D and trimming were derived from the DNA. A total of some 1.5 million clones appear in this sample, roughly 96% of them only once. The ten largest clones capture roughly 1.2% of the sample.

Healthy HIV-negative adults with no recently reported acute infections or vaccinations were included as donors. Every donor was a Caucasian adult living in Nashville, Tennessee, USA. CD4+ T cells were enriched by magnetic negative selection; naive cells were then positively selected on CD45RA, and the negative fraction formed the memory subset. Blood was collected by leukapheresis, and PBMCs were isolated by Ficoll-Histopaque density gradient centrifugation and then cryopreserved in liquid nitrogen vapor phase. Analytical flow cytometry was used to check the purity and quantity of every magnetically sorted T cell population. From each sorted fraction, genomic DNA was isolated and quantified by UV absorbance on a Nanodrop 2000c. From the germline V gene (reference sequence), CDR1 is LNHDA and CDR2 is SQIVND. At the junction V is shortened by 5 bases and J by 5 bases, with 15 bases in between. The CDR3 measures 15 amino acids from cysteine to phenylalanine. Of all the DNA, just the CDR3 is kept, 45 bases in frame from base 1.

Points on this clone: Its recognized antigen is unknown. Per-base quality was not reported, and no clone a single base away is much larger than it.

Sequenced sample: naive CD4+ T cells sorted from blood. What the cell subset or site label conveys for this sample: CD45RA+ positively selected. The chain couples TRBV19 to TRBJ2-2; TRBD2 is perhaps the D gene, given 6 matching bases. This receptor was obtained from a man younger than 40 in good health. This receptor carries the CDR3 CASSSGTLPTGELFF. The nucleotides are TGTGCCAGTAGTTCCGGGACTTTGCCTACCGGGGAGCTGTTTTTT. The CDR3, completed at both ends by the reference TRBV19 and TRBJ2-2 genes, gives the full variable domain DGGITQSPKYLFRKEGQNVTLSCEQNLNHDAMYWYRQDPGQGLRLIYYSQIVNDFQKGDIAEGYSVSREKKESFPLTVTSAQKNPTAFYLCASSSGTLPTGELFFGEGSRLTVL.